This T cell receptor beta chain was recovered during a study of pediatric ulcerative colitis. This clone has just one count. Only in-frame clones appear in the TCRdb table, and some are missing; sequencing was by immunoSEQ multiplex PCR. Of roughly 25,000 clones in the sample, approximately 71% were seen once. The rectum was sampled with one to two pinch biopsies at colonoscopy. CDR3 length: 16 amino acids. CDR1 MGHRA and CDR2 YSYEKL come from the germline V gene. Trimming cost V 4 bases and J 1 base; bases outside gene matches: 9. The chain is built from TRBV4-1 and TRBJ1-1; 7 bases fit TRBD1. The sequence was collected from a boy aged 10-17 years with severe ulcerative colitis. The source material was gut tissue. CDR3 amino acids: CASSRISGGGNTEAFF. The CDR3 coding sequence is TGCGCCAGCAGCCGAATTTCAGGGGGGGGGAACACTGAAGCTTTCTTT.